This TCR beta chain came from a study of OX40 agonist ivuxolimab in advanced cancers. The repertoire was sequenced with immunoSEQ multiplex PCR; TCRdb's copy has only in-frame clones and lacks some. Found here are tens of thousands of clones, approximately 80% of them singletons; the top ten hold around 1.1%. Germline V gene sequence: CDR1 SGHVS, CDR2 FQNEAQ. The ends were cut back, 3 bases at V and 0 bases at J, with 6 bases in the middle. The CDR3 is 14 amino acids. The source was CD4+ or CD8+ T cells sorted from blood, collected in a trial of the OX40 agonist ivuxolimab. The source is an adult with an advanced solid tumor such as melanoma, head and neck, liver or kidney cancer. The chain is built from TRBV7-8 and TRBJ2-1; D ambiguous. The CDR3, as DNA: TGTGCCAGCAGCTTTGGGAACTCCTACAATGAGCAGTTCTTC. Its protein is CASSFGNSYNEQFF. Drawing the rest from reference TRBV7-8 and TRBJ2-1, the complete variable domain is GAGVSQSPRYKVAKRGQDVALRCDPISGHVSLFWYQQALGQGPEFLTYFQNEAQLDKSGLPSDRFFAERPEGSVSTLKIQRTQQEDSAVYLCASSFGNSYNEQFFGPGTRLTVL.